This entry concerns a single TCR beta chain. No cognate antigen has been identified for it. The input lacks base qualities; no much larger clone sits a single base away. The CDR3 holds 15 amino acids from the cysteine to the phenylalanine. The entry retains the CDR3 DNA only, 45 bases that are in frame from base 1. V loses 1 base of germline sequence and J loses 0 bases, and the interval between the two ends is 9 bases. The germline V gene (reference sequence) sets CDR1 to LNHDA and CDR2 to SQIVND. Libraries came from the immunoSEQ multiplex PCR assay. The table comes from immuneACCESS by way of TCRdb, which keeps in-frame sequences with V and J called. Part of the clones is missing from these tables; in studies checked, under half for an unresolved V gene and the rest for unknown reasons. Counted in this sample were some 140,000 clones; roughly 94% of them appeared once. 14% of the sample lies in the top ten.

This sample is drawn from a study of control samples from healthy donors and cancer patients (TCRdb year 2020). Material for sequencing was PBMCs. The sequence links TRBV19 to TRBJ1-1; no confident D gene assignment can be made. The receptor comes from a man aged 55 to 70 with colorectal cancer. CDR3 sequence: CASSIARPLNTEAFF. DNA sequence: TGTGCCAGTAGTATAGCCCGTCCGTTGAACACTGAAGCTTTCTTT.